This TCR beta chain was found in a study of human T cells and chemical hapten exposure (dated by TCRdb to about 2021). Broadly, across the study: For sensitization, 2% DPC in acetone was applied to a roughly 2 cm by roughly 2 cm area of upper inner arm skin. Throughout the study period of roughly 24 weeks, patients also received therapeutic DPC doses to the scalp every week. Patch testing was performed on the upper back with Finn chambers containing 0.01% DPC, and the patch tests were scored after 6 days according to International Contact Dermatitis Research Group standards. Most of the patients in the cohort were female, and the cohort covered alopecia areata with under or over 50% scalp involvement, alopecia totalis and alopecia universalis. The libraries were sequenced as a pool, and the TCR yield per sample differed mostly because of small variations in library volumes within the pool. Peripheral blood TCR repertoire changes were tracked in vivo in alopecia patients during primary and secondary sensitization to the hapten diphenylcyclopropenone (DPC). Blood samples were taken from patients before sensitization (week 0) and then at 2, 6 and about 24 weeks after DPC sensitization. Twenty-nine alopecia patients provided blood for TCR sequencing at one to four time points (pre-sensitization, 2, 6 and 24 weeks). The paper as a whole reports these results and caveats: Because all patients had alopecia, a presumed autoimmune disease, the immune response of the patients might differ from that of healthy individuals. Expanded TCRs formed significantly more large CDR3 similarity clusters than pre-sensitization or healthy control sets, consistent with antigen-driven responses. A positive correlation was found between the number of PT1 expanded TCRs and patch test score, with significance reached at thresholds 8, 16 and 32 but not 4. Repeated subsampling changed both the strength of the expansion versus patch-test correlation and the threshold at which the correlation became significant. No change with DPC sensitization was found in the number of TCRs above 1 in 1000 frequency, and no evidence of global repertoire structure alterations was found.

V is cut back by 5 bases and J by 7 bases, with 6 bases in the junction unmatched. The CDR3 has 14 amino acids, counting the end cysteine and phenylalanine. The kept DNA is CDR3 alone, 42 bases in frame from the first base. Per the germline V gene (reference sequence), LGHDT is the CDR1 and YNNKEL is the CDR2. Ten or more counts support this clonotype. Its antigen has not been determined. Base qualities are missing; no much larger clone stands one base away. The sample's time point, from its label and the paper: pre-sensitization, week 0. The sample's treatment or condition, from its label and the paper: therapeutic diphenylcyclopropenone sensitization with weekly scalp DPC. Blood at each patch-test visit was drawn before the patch test was applied. Patients were eligible if aged 18 to 70, diagnosed with alopecia and judged suitable for DPC therapy, and pregnant patients were excluded. Total RNA was extracted from unfractionated whole blood that had been collected in Tempus Blood RNA tubes.

Library method: RACE. Sequencing used a NextSeq 500. Library preparation attached unique molecular identifiers to individual cDNA molecules for quantitative, reproducible TCR counting. Both TCR alpha and TCR beta chains were sequenced from each blood RNA sample. Under the source paper's analysis protocol: A median of about 87,000 TCRs per sample was observed, with a range of about 20,000 to 750,000. The Decombinator software suite was used to annotate V, J and CDR3 in the TCR reads. For the PS versus PT1 abundance plots, all samples were subsampled to the same number of TCRs (28,000). TCRs were defined as expanded if absent before sensitization and observed at least eight times at the 2-week time point. Using fastp trimming at Q25 and MiXCR clonotype assembly, TCRdb reanalyzed the public sequencing data and kept in-frame beta chains. Rows with a matching CDR3 protein are joined into one entry that keeps the most common DNA and genes. The V and J calls and clone size come from TCRdb's table, not from the authors' own analysis. This sample has 60,000 to 75,000 distinct CDR3 sequences in its table, and about 7% of those were observed once. The ten largest account for 1.5% to 2% of the sample.

The sample was whole blood, taken in connection with sensitization to the hapten diphenylcyclopropenone (DPC). The V and J genes are TRBV3-1 and TRBJ2-5, and TRBD2 matches 11 of the central bases. This TCR was sampled from a woman younger than 45 with alopecia areata. Some clones in this sample may be carry-over from other donors' samples. CDR3 sequence: CASSNSGGAVTQYF. Here is the DNA: TGTGCCAGCAGCAATAGCGGGGGGGCGGTGACCCAGTACTTC.